The next 11 T cell receptor beta chains were all read from a single sample in a study of blood T cell repertoires in COVID-19. Some clones are missing from TCRdb's copy, which holds only in-frame ones; the method was immunoSEQ multiplex PCR. Of 25,000 to 30,000 clones in the sample, about 89% were seen once. The material sequenced was peripheral blood. These TCRs come from a human donor in a cohort sampled during active COVID-19.

This clone was detected only once. The germline gene is not matched at one end of the junction; a read error may be the cause. The genes are TRBV2 and TRBJ2-6, with no clear D. Germline CDR1 reads SNHLY; CDR2 reads FYNNEI. CDR3 size: 10 residues. This CDR3 reads CAAGANVLTF. Here the CDR3 DNA reads TGCGCAGCTGGGGCCAACGTCCTGACTTTC.

This clone was counted a single time. V gene TRBV5-1 combines with J gene TRBJ2-7; the match to TRBD1 covers 8 bases. Germline V gives CDR1 SGHRS, CDR2 YFSETQ. This CDR3 has 14 amino acids. V lost 3 bases, J lost 5 bases, and 7 bases stayed unmatched. CDR3 DNA sequence: TGCGCCAGCAGCTCCGGACAGGGAATCAACGAGCAGTACTTC. This sequence encodes CASSSGQGINEQYF.

The chain combines TRBV6-6 with TRBJ2-3, with 9 nucleotides matching TRBD2. From germline, CDR1 is MNHNY and CDR2 SVGAGI (reference sequence). V shed 6 bases, J shed 4 bases, and the junction held 8 bases outside the gene matches. The CDR3 has 15 residues. This CDR3 is CASSRRGGLADTQYF. CDR3 bases: TGTGCCAGCAGCCGGCGGGGGGGCCTCGCAGATACGCAGTATTTT.

V and J are TRBV30 and TRBJ2-7; TRBD1 matches 11 bases. V was clipped by 2 bases and J by 4 bases; unmatched bases: 4. From germline, CDR1 is GTSNPN and CDR2 SVGIG (reference sequence). This CDR3 has 14 amino acids. CDR3 in amino acids: CAWSLGTGGYEQYF. Written as DNA, the CDR3 is TGTGCCTGGAGTCTGGGGACAGGGGGTTACGAGCAGTACTTC.

The chain carries TRBV6-5 and TRBJ2-7; 8 nucleotides agree with TRBD1. CDR1 MNHEY and CDR2 SVGAGI come from the germline V gene. This CDR3 region has 14 residues. After removal of 5 bases from V and 4 bases from J, the junction contained 7 bases not matched to a gene. CDR3 in amino acids: CASSKDRVNYEQYF. The CDR3 region has the DNA TGTGCCAGCAGTAAGGACAGGGTTAATTACGAGCAGTACTTC.

The J gene is TRBJ2-7, the V gene TRBV19; maybe TRBD2 (6 bases). This CDR3 spans 15 amino acids. The V end lost 3 bases, the J end lost 7 bases, and 19 bases lay between the germline ends. The germline gives CDR1 LNHDA, CDR2 SQIVND (reference sequence). In DNA form, the CDR3 reads TGTGCCAGTAGTATCGGGGTAGCGGTTCTGTCAGAGCAGTACTTC. Amino acids: CASSIGVAVLSEQYF.

The CDR3 nucleotides are TGTGCCAGCAGTCCAATGGGACTAGCGGGGCCCTACAATGAGCAGTTCTTC. Translation: CASSPMGLAGPYNEQFF. The chain couples TRBV27 to TRBJ2-1; TRBD2 matches 13 bases. The CDR3 runs 17 residues. V shed 5 bases and J 2 bases; nucleotides not matched to a gene: 6. The V gene's germline CDR1 is MNHEY and CDR2 SMNVEV (reference sequence).

J is TRBJ1-1 and V is TRBV5-1, with a tentative D call TRBD1 (6 bases). Germline V gene sequence: CDR1 SGHRS, CDR2 YFSETQ. The CDR3 consists of 12 residues. Trimming cost V 2 bases and J 9 bases, with 11 bases left between them. The CDR3 protein is CASSLQGWKAFF. The CDR3 DNA sequence: TGCGCCAGCAGCTTACAGGGTTGGAAAGCTTTCTTT.

The gene calls are TRBV5-6 and TRBJ1-1, with D unresolved. This CDR3 is built from 14 residues. Germline CDR1 is SGHDT and CDR2 is YYEEEE. The V end lost 0 bases, the J end lost 2 bases, and 8 bases lay between the germline ends. Here the CDR3 DNA reads TGTGCCAGCAGCTTGGCAGGATTCAACACTGAAGCTTTCTTT. Its protein product is CASSLAGFNTEAFF.

The genes are TRBV9 and TRBJ2-3, with TRBD2 matching over 8 bases. The CDR3 runs to 14 residues. CDR1 and CDR2 from the germline V gene are SGDLS and YYNGEE. V lost 2 bases to trimming and J lost 6 bases; unmatched junction nucleotides: 5. DNA for the CDR3: TGTGCCAGCAGCGTCGGCGGGGGGCCGGATACGCAGTATTTT. Protein: CASSVGGGPDTQYF.

The V call is TRBV6-1, the J call TRBJ1-1; possible D gene TRBD1, 5 bases. V was cut by 2 bases and J by 4 bases, with 8 bases left in between. Germline V gene lookup returns CDR1 MNHNS and CDR2 SASEGT. The CDR3 contains 13 residues. The CDR3 spells CASSEFQGTEAFF. The CDR3 DNA reads as TGTGCCAGCAGTGAATTTCAGGGCACTGAAGCTTTCTTT.